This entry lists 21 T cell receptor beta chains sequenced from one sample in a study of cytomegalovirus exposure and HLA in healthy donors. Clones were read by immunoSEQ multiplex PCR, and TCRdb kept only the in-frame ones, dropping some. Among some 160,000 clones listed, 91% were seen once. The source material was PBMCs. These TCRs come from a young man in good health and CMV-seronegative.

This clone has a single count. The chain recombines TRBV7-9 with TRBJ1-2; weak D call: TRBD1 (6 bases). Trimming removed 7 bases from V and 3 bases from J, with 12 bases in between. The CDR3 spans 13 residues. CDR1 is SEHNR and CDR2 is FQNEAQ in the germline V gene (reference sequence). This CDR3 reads CASTGSGDYGYTF. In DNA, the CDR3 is TGTGCCAGCACCGGATCAGGGGACTATGGCTACACCTTC.

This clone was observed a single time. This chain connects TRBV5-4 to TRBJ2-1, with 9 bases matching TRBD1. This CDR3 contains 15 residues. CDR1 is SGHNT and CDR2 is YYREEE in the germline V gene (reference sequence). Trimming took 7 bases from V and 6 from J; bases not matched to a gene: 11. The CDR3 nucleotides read TGTGCCAGCGCCGCCCCGGGACAGGGAGGCAATGAGCAGTTCTTC. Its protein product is CASAAPGQGGNEQFF.

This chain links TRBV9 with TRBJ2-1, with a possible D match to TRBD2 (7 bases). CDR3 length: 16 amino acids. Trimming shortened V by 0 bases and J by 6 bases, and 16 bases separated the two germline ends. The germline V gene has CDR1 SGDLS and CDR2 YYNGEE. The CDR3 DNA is TGTGCCAGCAGCGTAGAAGGGGGAGGGCCGCTCAATGAGCAGTTCTTC. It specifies CASSVEGGGPLNEQFF.

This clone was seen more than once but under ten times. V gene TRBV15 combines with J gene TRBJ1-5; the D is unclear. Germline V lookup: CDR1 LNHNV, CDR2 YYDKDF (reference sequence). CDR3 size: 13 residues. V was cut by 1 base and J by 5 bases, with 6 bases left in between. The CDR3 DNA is TGTGCCACCAGCAGAGGTCCCGATCAGCCCCAGCATTTT. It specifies CATSRGPDQPQHF.

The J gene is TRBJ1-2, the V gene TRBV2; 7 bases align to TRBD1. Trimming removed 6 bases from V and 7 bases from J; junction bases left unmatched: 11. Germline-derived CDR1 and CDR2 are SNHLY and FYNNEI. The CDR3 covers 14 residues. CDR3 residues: CASSGDSPSSGYTF. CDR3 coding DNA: TGTGCCAGCAGCGGGGACAGTCCCAGTAGTGGCTACACCTTC. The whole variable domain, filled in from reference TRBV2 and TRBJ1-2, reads EPEVTQTPSHQVTQMGQEVILRCVPISNHLYFYWYRQILGQKVEFLVSFYNNEISEKSEIFDDQFSVERPDGSNFTLKIRSTKLEDSAMYFCASSGDSPSSGYTFGSGTRLTVV.

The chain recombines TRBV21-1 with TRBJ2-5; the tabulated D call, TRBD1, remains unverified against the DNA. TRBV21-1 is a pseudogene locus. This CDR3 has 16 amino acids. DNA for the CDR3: TGTGCCAACCCATACCGGGACAGGGAGAGGAGGGAGACCCAGTACTTC. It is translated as CANPYRDRERRETQYF.

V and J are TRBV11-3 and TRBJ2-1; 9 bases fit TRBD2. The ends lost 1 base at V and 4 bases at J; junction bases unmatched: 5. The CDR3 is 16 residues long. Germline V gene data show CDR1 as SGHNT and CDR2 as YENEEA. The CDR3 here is CASSLVASGIYNEQFF. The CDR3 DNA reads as TGTGCCAGCAGCTTAGTGGCTAGCGGGATATACAATGAGCAGTTCTTC. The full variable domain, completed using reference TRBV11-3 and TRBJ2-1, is EAGVVQSPRYKIIEKKQPVAFWCNPISGHNTLYWYLQNLGQGPELLIRYENEEAVDDSQLPKDRFSAERLKGVDSTLKIQPAELGDSAVYLCASSLVASGIYNEQFFGPGTRLTVL.

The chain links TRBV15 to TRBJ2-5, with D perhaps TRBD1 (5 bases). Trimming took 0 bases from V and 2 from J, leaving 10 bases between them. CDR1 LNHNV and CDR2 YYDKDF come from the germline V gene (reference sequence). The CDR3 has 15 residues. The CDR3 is CATSREPDSQETQYF. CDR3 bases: TGTGCCACCAGCAGAGAACCAGACAGTCAAGAGACCCAGTACTTC.

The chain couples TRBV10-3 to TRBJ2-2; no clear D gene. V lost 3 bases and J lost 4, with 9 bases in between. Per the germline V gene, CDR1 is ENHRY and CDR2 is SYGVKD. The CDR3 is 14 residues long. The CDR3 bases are TGTGCCATCAGTGATCCCGTCCCCACCGGGGAGCTGTTTTTT. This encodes CAISDPVPTGELFF.

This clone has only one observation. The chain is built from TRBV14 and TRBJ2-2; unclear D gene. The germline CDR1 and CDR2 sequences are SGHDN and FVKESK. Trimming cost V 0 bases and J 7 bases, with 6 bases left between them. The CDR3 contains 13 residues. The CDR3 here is CASSQDMYGELFF. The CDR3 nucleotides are TGTGCCAGCAGCCAAGATATGTACGGGGAGCTGTTTTTT.

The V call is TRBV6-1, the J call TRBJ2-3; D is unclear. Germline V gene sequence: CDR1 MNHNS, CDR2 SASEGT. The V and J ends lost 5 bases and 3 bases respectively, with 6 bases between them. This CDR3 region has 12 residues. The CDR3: CASSWRTDTQYF. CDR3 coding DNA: TGTGCCAGCAGTTGGCGGACAGATACGCAGTATTTT.

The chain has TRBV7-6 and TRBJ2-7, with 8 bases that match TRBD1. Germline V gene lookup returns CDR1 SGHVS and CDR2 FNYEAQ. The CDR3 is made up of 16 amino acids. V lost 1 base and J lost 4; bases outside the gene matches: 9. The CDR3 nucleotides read TGTGCCAGCAGCTTAGGACGGAGCCAGGGGGCTTACGAGCAGTACTTC. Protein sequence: CASSLGRSQGAYEQYF. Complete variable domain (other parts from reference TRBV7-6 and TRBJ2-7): GAGVSQSPRYKVTKRGQDVALRCDPISGHVSLYWYRQALGQGPEFLTYFNYEAQQDKSGLPNDRFSAERPEGSISTLTIQRTEQRDSAMYRCASSLGRSQGAYEQYFGPGTRLTVT.

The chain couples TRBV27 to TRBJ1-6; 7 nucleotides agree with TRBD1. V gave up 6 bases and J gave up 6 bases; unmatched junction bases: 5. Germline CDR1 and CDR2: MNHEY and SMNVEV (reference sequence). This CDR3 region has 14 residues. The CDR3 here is CASSPGTANSPLHF. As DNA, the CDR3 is TGTGCCAGCAGCCCCGGGACAGCTAATTCACCCCTCCACTTT.

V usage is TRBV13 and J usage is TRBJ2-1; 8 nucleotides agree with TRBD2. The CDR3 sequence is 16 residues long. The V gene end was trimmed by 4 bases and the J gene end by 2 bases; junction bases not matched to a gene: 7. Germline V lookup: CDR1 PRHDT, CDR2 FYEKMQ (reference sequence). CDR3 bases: TGTGCCAGCAGCTACCCTCCGGGAGGGGCCTACAATGAGCAGTTCTTC. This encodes CASSYPPGGAYNEQFF. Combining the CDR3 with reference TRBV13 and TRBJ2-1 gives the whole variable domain AAGVIQSPRHLIKEKRETATLKCYPIPRHDTVYWYQQGPGQDPQFLISFYEKMQSDKGSIPDRFSAQQFSDYHSELNMSSLELGDSALYFCASSYPPGGAYNEQFFGPGTRLTVL.

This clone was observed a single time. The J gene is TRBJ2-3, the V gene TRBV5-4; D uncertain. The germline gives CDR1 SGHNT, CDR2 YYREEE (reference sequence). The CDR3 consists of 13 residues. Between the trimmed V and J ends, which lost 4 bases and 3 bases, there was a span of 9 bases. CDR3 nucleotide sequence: TGTGCCAGCAGCCCTCGACTTACAGATACGCAGTATTTT. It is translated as CASSPRLTDTQYF.

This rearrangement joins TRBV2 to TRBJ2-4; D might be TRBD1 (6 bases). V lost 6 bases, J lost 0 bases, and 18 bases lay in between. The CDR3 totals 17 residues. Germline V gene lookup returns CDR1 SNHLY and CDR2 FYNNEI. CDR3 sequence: CASSERQGILAKNIQYF. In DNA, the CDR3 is TGTGCCAGCAGCGAAAGGCAGGGGATCTTAGCCAAAAACATTCAGTACTTC.

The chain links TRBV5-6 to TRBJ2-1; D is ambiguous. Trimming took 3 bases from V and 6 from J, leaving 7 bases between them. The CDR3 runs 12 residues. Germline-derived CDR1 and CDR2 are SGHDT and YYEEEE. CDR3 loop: CASSSLSNEQFF. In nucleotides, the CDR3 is TGTGCCAGCAGCTCACTTTCCAATGAGCAGTTCTTC.

The CDR3, as DNA: TGTGCCAGTAGTATAAGCCAAGCGGGAGGGCCCAATGAGCAGTTCTTC. Translating gives CASSISQAGGPNEQFF. The J gene is TRBJ2-1, the V gene TRBV19; TRBD2 agrees at 10 bases. The CDR3 has 16 amino acids. The ends lost 2 bases at V and 6 bases at J; junction bases unmatched: 7. Germline V lookup: CDR1 LNHDA, CDR2 SQIVND (reference sequence).

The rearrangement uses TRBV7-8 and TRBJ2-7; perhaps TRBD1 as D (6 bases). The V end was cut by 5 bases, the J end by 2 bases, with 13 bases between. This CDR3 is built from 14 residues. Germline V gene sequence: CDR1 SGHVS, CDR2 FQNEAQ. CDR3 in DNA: TGTGCCAGCAGCATCCGACAGGATCCCTACGAGCAGTACTTC. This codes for CASSIRQDPYEQYF.

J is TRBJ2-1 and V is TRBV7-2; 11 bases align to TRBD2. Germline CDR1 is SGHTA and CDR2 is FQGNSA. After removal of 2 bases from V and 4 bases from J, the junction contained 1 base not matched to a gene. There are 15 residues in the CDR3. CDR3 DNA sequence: TGTGCCAGCAGCTTACTAGCGGGAGGATACAATGAGCAGTTCTTC. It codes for CASSLLAGGYNEQFF.

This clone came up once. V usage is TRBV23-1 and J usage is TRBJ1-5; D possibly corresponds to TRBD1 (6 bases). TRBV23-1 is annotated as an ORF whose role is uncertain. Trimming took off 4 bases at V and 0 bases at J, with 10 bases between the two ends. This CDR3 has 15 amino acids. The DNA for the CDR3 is TGCGCCAGCAGTCCAGGGGTCTATAGCAATCAGCCCCAGCATTTT. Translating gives CASSPGVYSNQPQHF.